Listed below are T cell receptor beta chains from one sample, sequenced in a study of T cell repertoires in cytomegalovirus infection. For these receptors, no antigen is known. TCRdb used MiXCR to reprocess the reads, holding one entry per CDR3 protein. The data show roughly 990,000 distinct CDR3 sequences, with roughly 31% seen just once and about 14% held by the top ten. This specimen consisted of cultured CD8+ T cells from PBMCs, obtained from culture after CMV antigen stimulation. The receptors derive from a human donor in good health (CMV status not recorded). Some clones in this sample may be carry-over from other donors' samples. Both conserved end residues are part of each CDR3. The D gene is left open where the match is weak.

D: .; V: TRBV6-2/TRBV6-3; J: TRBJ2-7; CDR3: CASSLGQPYEQYF
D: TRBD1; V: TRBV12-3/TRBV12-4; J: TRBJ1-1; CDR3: CASSGAGQGASKAFF
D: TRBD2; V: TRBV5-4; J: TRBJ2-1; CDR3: CASSLSGGGLQTQYNEQFF
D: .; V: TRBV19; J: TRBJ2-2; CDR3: CASSITGYTGELFF
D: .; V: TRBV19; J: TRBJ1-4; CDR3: CASRSGSEKLFF
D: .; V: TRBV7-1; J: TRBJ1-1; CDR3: CASSPGAATEAFF
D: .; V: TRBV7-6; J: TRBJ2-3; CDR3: CASSLGVGTDTQYF
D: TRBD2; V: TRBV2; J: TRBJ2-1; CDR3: CASTEGLAGAPISYNEQFF
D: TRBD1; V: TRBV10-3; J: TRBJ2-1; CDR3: CAISEDRTGVGNEQFF
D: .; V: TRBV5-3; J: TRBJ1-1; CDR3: CASSLAGSTDTEAFF
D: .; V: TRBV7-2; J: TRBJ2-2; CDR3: CASSSRDPGLAGELFF
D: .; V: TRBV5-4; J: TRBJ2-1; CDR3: CASSLFGVSSYNEQFF
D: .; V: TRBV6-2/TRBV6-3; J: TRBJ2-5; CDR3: CASTHRRGETQYF
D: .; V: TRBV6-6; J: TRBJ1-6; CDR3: CASSPEWAISPLHF
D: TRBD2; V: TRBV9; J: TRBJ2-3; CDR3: CASSVVGGADTQYF
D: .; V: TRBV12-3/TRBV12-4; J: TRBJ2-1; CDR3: CASSPTTGLYNEQFF
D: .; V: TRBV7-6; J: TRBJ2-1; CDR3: CASSSPGGREQFF
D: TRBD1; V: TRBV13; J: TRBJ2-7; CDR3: CASSRPGQGVREQYF
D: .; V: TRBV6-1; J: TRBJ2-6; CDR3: CASSEINSGANVLTF
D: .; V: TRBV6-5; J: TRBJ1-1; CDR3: CASSYRGQAFF
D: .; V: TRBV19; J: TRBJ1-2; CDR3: CASSFFQGPTAFNYGYTF
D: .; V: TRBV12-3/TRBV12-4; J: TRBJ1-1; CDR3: CASSLEGSNTEAFF
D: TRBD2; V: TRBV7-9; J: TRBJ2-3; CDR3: CASSLTAGVSTDTQYF
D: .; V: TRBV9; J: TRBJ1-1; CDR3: CASSAPSGRQNTEAFF
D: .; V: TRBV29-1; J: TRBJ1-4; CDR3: CSVESGDTTNEKLFF
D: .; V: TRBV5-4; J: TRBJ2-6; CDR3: CASSLKSSGANVLTF
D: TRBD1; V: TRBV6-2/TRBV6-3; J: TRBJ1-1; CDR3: CASRTGAAEAFF
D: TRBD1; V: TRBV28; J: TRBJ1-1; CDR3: CASSSLLDRENTEAFF
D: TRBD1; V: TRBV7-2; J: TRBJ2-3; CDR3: CASSSRDRGADTQYF
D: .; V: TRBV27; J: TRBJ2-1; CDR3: CASSRTDSYNEQFF
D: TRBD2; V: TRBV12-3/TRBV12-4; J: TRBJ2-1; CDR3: CASSLARITSGYYNEQFF
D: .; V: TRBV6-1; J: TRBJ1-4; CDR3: CASSEWRDTDWRNEKLFF
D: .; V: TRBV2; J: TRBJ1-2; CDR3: CESHGGYTF
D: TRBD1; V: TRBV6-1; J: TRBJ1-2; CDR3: CASSERRGQGGYGYTF
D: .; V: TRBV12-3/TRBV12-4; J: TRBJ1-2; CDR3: CASSFAGLSENYGYTF
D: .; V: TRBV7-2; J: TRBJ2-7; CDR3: CASSLSGRGEQYF
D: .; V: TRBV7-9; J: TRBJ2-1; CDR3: CASSLGNPTYNEQFF
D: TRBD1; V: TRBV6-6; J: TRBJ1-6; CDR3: CASSYEVDRVGSPLHF
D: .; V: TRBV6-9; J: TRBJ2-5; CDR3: CASSYEGVTQTPQETQYF
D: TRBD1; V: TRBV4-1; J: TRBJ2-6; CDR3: CASSTIQGAEANVLTF
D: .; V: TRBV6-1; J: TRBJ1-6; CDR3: CASSSLGTSPLHF
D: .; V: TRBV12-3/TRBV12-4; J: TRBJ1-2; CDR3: CASTAGTYGYTF
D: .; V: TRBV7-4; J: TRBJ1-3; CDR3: CASSPRAPKGGNTIYF
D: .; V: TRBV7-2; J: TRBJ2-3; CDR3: CASSPALGRPSGGTDTQYF
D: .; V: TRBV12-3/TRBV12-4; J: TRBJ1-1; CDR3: CASRPGGLLAAFF
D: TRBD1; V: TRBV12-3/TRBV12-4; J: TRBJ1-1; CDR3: CASSSIRQGDPEAFF
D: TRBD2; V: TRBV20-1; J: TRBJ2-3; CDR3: CSARDSGADTQYF
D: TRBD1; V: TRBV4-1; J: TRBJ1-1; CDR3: CASSQGDREAFF
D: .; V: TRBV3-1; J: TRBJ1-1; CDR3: CASSQDREATEALF
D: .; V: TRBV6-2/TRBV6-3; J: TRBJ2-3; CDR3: CASSYSGSPNEQYF
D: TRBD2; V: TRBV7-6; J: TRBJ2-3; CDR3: CASSSSGGRDTQYF
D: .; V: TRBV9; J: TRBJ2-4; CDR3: CASSVDSGLAKNIQYF
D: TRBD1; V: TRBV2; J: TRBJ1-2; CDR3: CASSLDRSGTNYGYTF
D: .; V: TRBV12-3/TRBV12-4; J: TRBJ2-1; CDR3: CASTTQRNEQFF
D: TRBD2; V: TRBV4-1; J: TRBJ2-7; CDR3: CASSQEGDYLGEQYF